This TCR beta chain was identified in a study of shared T cell receptors in the human thymus. Assay used: immunoSEQ multiplex PCR; TCRdb lists only in-frame clones, some missing. The sample includes hundreds of thousands of clones, more than 75% of them seen just once. With 3 bases removed from V and 0 bases from J, the gap between germline ends came to 6 bases. CDR1 and CDR2 from the germline V gene are SGHTA and FQGNSA. The CDR3 is made up of 13 amino acids. These data were likewise used in another study, on human thymus T cells. Per that paper: The thymus tissue came from resections taken during corrective heart surgery. V and J gene usage appeared biased in thymic and blood repertoires. Related reports documented highly overlapping thymic repertoires among unrelated individuals.

Sequencing was carried out using thymocytes. The TCR sequence derives from a boy younger than two with a congenital heart defect. This chain joins TRBV7-2 and TRBJ2-7; D is uncertain. CDR3 DNA sequence: TGTGCCAGCAGCTTTCTGGCCTCCTACGAGCAGTACTTC. It is translated as CASSFLASYEQYF.